This T cell receptor (beta chain) was captured in a study of blood T cell repertoires in COVID-19. This clone was seen just once. The V and J ends lost 4 bases and 2 bases respectively, with 9 bases between them. The CDR3 consists of 14 residues. Germline V gene data show CDR1 as LNHNV and CDR2 as YYDKDF (reference sequence). Libraries were prepared by immunoSEQ multiplex PCR; TCRdb keeps only in-frame clonotypes and omits some of them. The table lists tens of thousands of clones, approximately 80% of them singletons. The sequence was collected from an elderly woman with acute or convalescent COVID-19. The genes are TRBV15 and TRBJ1-3; D is ambiguous. The sequencing sample was made of peripheral blood. The CDR3 DNA sequence: TGTGCCACCAGCAATTGGGCAGCTGGAAACACCATATATTTT. It translates to CATSNWAAGNTIYF.